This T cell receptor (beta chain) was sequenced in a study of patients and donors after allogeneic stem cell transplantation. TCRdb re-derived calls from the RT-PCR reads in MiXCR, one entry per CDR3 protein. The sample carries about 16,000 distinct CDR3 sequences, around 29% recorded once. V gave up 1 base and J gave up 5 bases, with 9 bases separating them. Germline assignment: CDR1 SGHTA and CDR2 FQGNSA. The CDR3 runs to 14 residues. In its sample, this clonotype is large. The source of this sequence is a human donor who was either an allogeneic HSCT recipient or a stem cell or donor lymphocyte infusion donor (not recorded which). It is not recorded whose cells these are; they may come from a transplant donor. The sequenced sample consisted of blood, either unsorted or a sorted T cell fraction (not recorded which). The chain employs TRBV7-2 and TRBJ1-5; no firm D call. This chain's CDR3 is CASSLVFRDQPQHF. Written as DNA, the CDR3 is TGTGCCAGCAGCTTAGTTTTTCGCGATCAGCCCCAGCATTTT.